This TCR beta chain comes out of a study of cytomegalovirus exposure and HLA in healthy donors. To note about this clone: Its antigen is still unknown.

13 Jbeta primers and 60 Vbeta primers were used for the PCR. Here immunoSEQ multiplex PCR was the method, and the copy in TCRdb shows in-frame clones only, minus some. The data contain around 94,000 clones, roughly three fifths of them seen just once; the ten biggest clones take up 3% to 5%. Findings and limits, study-wide: Sequencing depth roughly uniform across donors was assumed in presence/absence analyses. In an earlier analysis, productive rearrangement rates for most beta V segments clustered near 87% or 30%. Other equally common chains were less clonally expanded than HLA-associated TCR beta chains, a later analysis showed. HLA allele associations emerged for roughly 17,000 TCR beta sequences in a later analysis, at 0.05 false discovery rate.

The sample comprised PBMCs. The sequence derives from a man aged 25 to 40 in good health and CMV-seronegative.

CDR3 loop: CASSSGTGGDEQFF. In DNA form, the CDR3 reads TGTGCCAGCAGCTCCGGGACAGGGGGCGATGAGCAGTTCTTC. The J gene is TRBJ2-1, the V gene TRBV5-4; 12 bases fit TRBD1. The CDR3 spans 14 residues. Unmatched junction bases numbered 3, after V lost 3 bases and J lost 8 bases. The germline gives CDR1 SGHNT, CDR2 YYREEE (reference sequence). Supplemented by reference TRBV5-4 and TRBJ2-1, the full variable domain reads ETGVTQSPTHLIKTRGQQVTLRCSSQSGHNTVSWYQQALGQGPQFIFQYYREEENGRGNFPPRFSGLQFPNYSSELNVNALELDDSALYLCASSSGTGGDEQFFGPGTRLTVL.